These T cell receptor beta chains were read from a single sample in a study of CD8 T cells in ankylosing spondylitis. Each CDR3 protein is one row after TCRdb ran MiXCR on the 5' RACE reads. The data hold about 200,000 distinct CDR3 sequences, with roughly 26% observed a single time. The sample consisted of blood, either unsorted or a sorted T cell fraction (not recorded which). These receptor sequences come from a male donor with ankylosing spondylitis or in good health (not recorded which). CDR3s include the opening cysteine and the closing phenylalanine or tryptophan. D genes are given only for firm matches. A clone size is listed for some rows: how often the clone was seen (once, few, many), or a class if it is expanded.

v_call d_call clone_size cdr3_aa
TRBV29-1 - few CSGLGNTEAFF
TRBV12-3/TRBV12-4 - many CASSLSGGYEQYF
TRBV6-2/TRBV6-3 - many CASSYPHHLGSYNEQFF
TRBV29-1 TRBD2 many CSVKGTSEGVETQYF
TRBV7-8 - many CASSRGDATNEKLFF
TRBV4-3 TRBD2 - CASSQGLAGVYEQFF
TRBV25-1 - many CASSAPTGGRGYNEQFF
TRBV6-5 - few CASSYELSHQEKLFF
TRBV12-3/TRBV12-4 TRBD1 - CASSRDSRDQPQHF
TRBV20-1 TRBD2 many CSADAGGFAYEQFF
TRBV6-5 - - CASSYQGNSYEQYF